One sample yielded the 25 T cell receptor beta chains listed below, sequenced in a study of T cells after yellow fever vaccination. TCRdb passed the 5' RACE reads through MiXCR, listing each CDR3 protein once. The data show about 220,000 distinct CDR3 sequences, with around 3.1% seen just once and around 3.2% held by the top ten. The starting material was CD4+ T cells sorted from PBMCs, obtained 10 days after the yellow fever booster vaccination. Receptor source: a man aged 18 to 30 who received the YFV17D yellow fever vaccine.

The gene calls are TRBV20-1 and TRBJ2-1; 9 bases map to TRBD2. V lost 0 bases, J lost 6 bases, and 9 bases stayed unmatched. The germline CDR1 and CDR2 sequences are DFQATT and SNEGSKA (reference sequence). The length of the CDR3 is 16 residues. CDR3 region: CSARDWASGTSNEQFF. CDR3 in DNA: TGCAGTGCTAGAGATTGGGCTAGCGGGACCTCCAATGAGCAGTTCTTC.

In this sample, this clonotype turned up many times. The chain is built from TRBV5-6 and TRBJ2-5; D is unclear. This CDR3 comprises 13 residues. Looked up from germline, CDR1 is SGHDT and CDR2 is YYEEEE. Trimming took off 4 bases at V and 5 bases at J, with 12 bases between the two ends. Written as DNA, the CDR3 is TGTGCCAGCAGCCAGCCACCGAGGGAGACCCAGTACTTC. It codes for CASSQPPRETQYF.

This clonotype was recorded many times. In DNA, the CDR3 is TGCAGCGTCGCCGAGGGGGGACAGTTCACAGATACGCAGTATTTT. It specifies CSVAEGGQFTDTQYF. J is TRBJ2-3 and V is TRBV29-1, with D tentatively TRBD1 (7 bases). The length of the CDR3 is 15 residues. Between the trimmed V and J ends, which lost 6 bases and 2 bases, there was a span of 18 bases. The germline V gene encodes CDR1 SQVTM and CDR2 ANQGSEA.

The chain employs TRBV5-4 and TRBJ1-5; TRBD1 is a possible D gene (6 bases). Germline-derived CDR1 and CDR2 are SGHNT and YYREEE (reference sequence). The V end lost 5 bases, the J end lost 2 bases, and 17 bases lay between the germline ends. The CDR3 sequence is 16 residues long. CDR3 sequence: CASSQGPVAGNQPQHF. DNA for the CDR3: TGTGCCAGCAGTCAGGGGCCGGTGGCGGGCAATCAGCCCCAGCATTTT.

This clonotype showed up just a few times. This rearrangement joins TRBV7-2 to TRBJ1-5; D is perhaps TRBD1 (6 bases). Trimming took off 5 bases at V and 1 base at J, with 15 bases between the two ends. The CDR3 runs to 16 residues. Germline V gene data show CDR1 as SGHTA and CDR2 as FQGNSA. For the CDR3, the DNA is TGTGCCAGCAGCCCTACTAAGGACAGAAGCAATCAGCCCCAGCATTTT. This codes for CASSPTKDRSNQPQHF.

In this sample, this clonotype turned up many times. The chain carries TRBV9 and TRBJ1-5; D remains ambiguous. This CDR3 contains 15 residues. Between the trimmed V and J ends, which lost 0 bases and 5 bases, there was a span of 12 bases. The germline gives CDR1 SGDLS, CDR2 YYNGEE. The CDR3 sequence is CASSVALTEDQPQHF. CDR3 sequence (DNA): TGTGCCAGCAGCGTAGCTCTCACAGAAGATCAGCCCCAGCATTTT.

In this sample, this clonotype turned up many times. The V and J genes are TRBV20-1 and TRBJ1-4; D unresolved. The CDR3 runs to 11 residues. CDR1 and CDR2 (germline): DFQATT, SNEGSKA (reference sequence). V lost 5 bases, J lost 8 bases, and 9 bases lay in between. CDR3 DNA sequence: TGCAGTGCTTGGGTTTGGGAAAAACTGTTTTTT. It specifies CSAWVWEKLFF.

V usage is TRBV27 and J usage is TRBJ2-7; 8 bases map to TRBD1. The CDR3 runs to 17 residues. Trimming took 0 bases from V and 1 from J; bases not matched to a gene: 8. Germline CDR1 is MNHEY and CDR2 is SMNVEV (reference sequence). CDR3 region: CASSLSRLRTGSYEQYF. For the CDR3, the DNA is TGTGCCAGCAGTTTATCCCGTTTGAGGACAGGGTCCTACGAGCAGTACTTC.

This clonotype was seen many times. The rearrangement uses TRBV7-9 and TRBJ1-2, with D perhaps TRBD1 (5 bases). CDR3 length: 14 residues. Trimming left V 11 bases short and J 8 bases short, with 24 bases between. Looked up from germline, CDR1 is SEHNR and CDR2 is FQNEAQ (reference sequence). This CDR3 reads CAGSLPLRQGGYTF. In nucleotides, the CDR3 is TGTGCCGGGTCCCTGCCTTTGCGTCAGGGCGGCTACACCTTC.

This sequence joins TRBV2 and TRBJ2-5, with D possibly matching TRBD1 (5 bases). There are 13 residues in the CDR3. Per germline, CDR1 SNHLY and CDR2 FYNNEI. V lost 7 bases and J lost 7, with 16 bases in between. The CDR3 spells CASNPADRGTQYF. CDR3 coding DNA: TGTGCCAGCAACCCCGCAGACAGAGGGACCCAGTACTTC.

This clonotype came up many times. The rearrangement joins TRBV19 to TRBJ2-1; TRBD2 agrees at 14 bases. V shed 4 bases, J shed 10 bases, and the junction held 6 bases outside the gene matches. The CDR3 is 15 amino acids. Germline V CDR1 and CDR2: LNHDA, SQIVND (reference sequence). CDR3 in amino acids: CASSTRRTSGGEQFF. In DNA, the CDR3 is TGTGCCAGTAGTACCCGGAGGACTAGCGGGGGGGAGCAGTTCTTC.

Ten or more counts support this clonotype. The CDR3 is CASSLGSRNQPQHF. The CDR3 DNA follows: TGTGCCAGCAGCTTAGGCAGCCGTAATCAGCCCCAGCATTTT. The chain couples TRBV7-8 to TRBJ1-5, with D uncertain. The CDR3 consists of 14 residues. Germline V lookup: CDR1 SGHVS, CDR2 FQNEAQ. Trimming stripped 1 base from V and 4 bases from J, with 8 bases between.

V is TRBV7-2 and J is TRBJ1-6; D unclear. The ends were cut back, 3 bases at V and 7 bases at J, with 7 bases in the middle. The CDR3 totals 13 residues. The germline V gene has CDR1 SGHTA and CDR2 FQGNSA. CDR3 protein: CASSFSENSPLHF. The CDR3 DNA follows: TGTGCCAGCAGCTTCTCGGAGAATTCACCCCTCCACTTT.

This clonotype was found a few times. The chain links TRBV7-9 to TRBJ2-1, with TRBD2 identical over 10 bases. Germline CDR1 and CDR2: SEHNR and FQNEAQ (reference sequence). V shed 2 bases and J 6 bases; nucleotides not matched to a gene: 4. This CDR3 is 15 amino acids long. CDR3 DNA: TGTGCCAGCAGCTTAAATAGCGGGGGGACCAATGAGCAGTTCTTC. Translation: CASSLNSGGTNEQFF. The complete variable domain, with remaining parts taken from reference TRBV7-9 and TRBJ2-1, reads DTGVSQNPRHKITKRGQNVTFRCDPISEHNRLYWYRQTLGQGPEFLTYFQNEAQLEKSRLLSDRFSAERPKGSFSTLEIQRTEQGDSAMYLCASSLNSGGTNEQFFGPGTRLTVL.

The chain is built from TRBV29-1 and TRBJ2-1; 8 bases fit TRBD2. Losses at the gene ends were 4 bases for V and 4 bases for J; bases not matched to a gene: 6. Germline V CDR1 and CDR2: SQVTM, ANQGSEA. The CDR3 loop spans 14 amino acids. The CDR3 protein is CSVVQRGPYNEQFF. The DNA of the CDR3 is TGCAGCGTTGTCCAGCGGGGGCCTTACAATGAGCAGTTCTTC.

This chain joins TRBV20-1 and TRBJ1-6, with unresolved D. This CDR3 comprises 16 residues. Germline lookup yields CDR1 DFQATT and CDR2 SNEGSKA (reference sequence). V was clipped by 5 bases and J by 10 bases, with 24 bases between them. The CDR3 sequence: CSAPKIPLGVGSPLHF. The CDR3 region has the DNA TGCAGTGCTCCCAAAATCCCACTGGGTGTTGGGTCACCCCTCCACTTT.

This clonotype was seen a handful of times. This chain uses TRBV20-1 with TRBJ1-1; D may be TRBD1 (5 bases). The CDR3 is made up of 12 amino acids. Germline-derived CDR1 and CDR2 are DFQATT and SNEGSKA (reference sequence). V lost 4 bases, J lost 6 bases, and 12 bases lay in between. The CDR3 region has the DNA TGCAGTGCTACTCAGGGAGGACCTGAAGCTTTCTTT. Amino acids: CSATQGGPEAFF.

In its sample, this clonotype was seen many times. The chain recombines TRBV11-2 with TRBJ2-5; possibly TRBD2 for D (6 bases). CDR3 length: 13 residues. Trimming took off 5 bases at V and 5 bases at J, with 12 bases between the two ends. The germline gives CDR1 SGHAT, CDR2 FQNNGV. Written as DNA, the CDR3 is TGTGCCAGCAGCCCAGACCGGGGGGAGACCCAGTACTTC. It yields the protein CASSPDRGETQYF. The variable domain in full, completed from reference TRBV11-2 and TRBJ2-5, reads EAGVAQSPRYKIIEKRQSVAFWCNPISGHATLYWYQQILGQGPKLLIQFQNNGVVDDSQLPKDRFSAERLKGVDSTLKIQPAKLEDSAVYLCASSPDRGETQYFGPGTRLLVL.

This clonotype was observed many times. The chain recombines TRBV7-2 with TRBJ1-6, with D tentatively TRBD1 (5 bases). Germline V CDR1 and CDR2: SGHTA, FQGNSA. V was clipped by 5 bases and J by 7 bases, with 18 bases between them. The CDR3 consists of 16 residues. As DNA, the CDR3 is TGTGCCAGCAGCCGGCGGAAGGGGATTCTAAATTCACCCCTCCACTTT. The encoded protein is CASSRRKGILNSPLHF. Based on the CDR3 plus reference TRBV7-2 and TRBJ1-6, the full variable domain is GAGVSQSPSNKVTEKGKDVELRCDPISGHTALYWYRQSLGQGLEFLIYFQGNSAPDKSGLPSDRFSAERTGGSVSTLTIQRTQQEDSAVYLCASSRRKGILNSPLHFGNGTRLTVT.

This clonotype has at least ten counts. The chain recombines TRBV7-2 with TRBJ1-2, with TRBD1 matching over 7 bases. The J segment lost 2 bases and the V segment lost 5 bases, leaving 14 bases of the junction unmatched. This CDR3 comprises 17 residues. The germline gives CDR1 SGHTA, CDR2 FQGNSA. The CDR3 spells CASSIFPDRDRNYGYTF. CDR3 DNA sequence: TGTGCCAGCAGCATTTTCCCTGACCGGGACAGAAACTATGGCTACACCTTC.

This clonotype was picked up many times. An end of the junction differs from the germline gene, which may be a read error. The V gene is TRBV5-1, the J gene TRBJ2-3; 9 positions match TRBD2. Per germline, CDR1 SGHRS and CDR2 YFSETQ. CDR3 length: 14 residues. The CDR3 DNA reads as TGCGCCAGCAGCCCTGGGACTAGCAAAGATACGCAGTATTTT. The encoded protein is CASSPGTSKDTQYF.

The V call is TRBV5-1, the J call TRBJ2-6; D possibly corresponds to TRBD2 (5 bases). CDR1 and CDR2 from the germline V gene are SGHRS and YFSETQ. Trimming took 7 bases from V and 1 from J, leaving 9 bases between them. This CDR3 has 14 residues. This CDR3 reads CASRETSGANVLTF. The CDR3 DNA is TGCGCCAGCCGGGAAACTTCTGGGGCCAACGTCCTGACTTTC.

Concerning this clonotype itself: This may be a read error: a much more frequent sequence differs by one nucleotide. V usage is TRBV9 and J usage is TRBJ1-3; no reliable D call. The germline V and J ends were trimmed by 3 bases and 0 bases, with 13 bases remaining between them. Germline CDR1 is SGDLS and CDR2 is YYNGEE. This CDR3 has 16 amino acids. The DNA for the CDR3 is TGTGCCAGCAGCGCAGAACGACGCAGCTCTGGAAACACCATATATTTT. Amino acids: CASSAERRSSGNTIYF.

The table lists this clonotype with many counts. This rearrangement joins TRBV5-1 to TRBJ1-1; D remains ambiguous. The CDR3 covers 15 residues. With 0 bases removed from V and 5 bases from J, the gap between germline ends came to 14 bases. CDR1 is SGHRS and CDR2 is YFSETQ in the germline V gene. This CDR3 reads CASSLGLARATEAFF. DNA of the CDR3: TGCGCCAGCAGCTTGGGCCTAGCGAGAGCGACTGAAGCTTTCTTT.

This clonotype appeared a few times. This chain uses TRBV19 with TRBJ1-2; the D gene is possibly TRBD1 (5 bases). The CDR3 extends over 13 amino acids. CDR1 is LNHDA and CDR2 is SQIVND in the germline V gene (reference sequence). V was pared by 7 bases and J by 4 bases, with 13 bases between. CDR3 DNA sequence: TGTGCCAGTATTATTACAGGAGGCTATGGCTACACCTTC. Translated: CASIITGGYGYTF.